One and the same sample provided the 30 T cell receptor beta chains below, sequenced in a study of T cell clonality in common variable immunodeficiency. The method was immunoSEQ multiplex PCR; TCRdb's version includes in-frame clones alone and lacks a portion of them. This repertoire holds about 37,000 clones, and none appear only once. The sequencing input was peripheral blood mononuclear cells. Receptors originate from a person aged 18-69 years in good health.

Many counts were recorded for this clone. Coverage ceases 3 residues before the CDR3 finishes, and the germline J gene fills in the end. This rearrangement joins TRBV2 to TRBJ2-1, with TRBD1 matching over 7 bases. The CDR3 runs 14 residues. The V gene end was trimmed by 4 bases and the J gene end by 6 bases; junction bases not matched to a gene: 6. Germline assignment: CDR1 SNHLY and CDR2 FYNNEI. The DNA read from the CDR3 is TGTGCCAGCAGTGTATCCTGGACAGGCAATGAG. It is translated as CASSVSWTGNE. The full CDR3 reads CASSVSWTGNEQFF.

This clone showed up many times. The read halts 3 residues ahead of the CDR3 end, with the missing end drawn from the germline J gene. This chain joins TRBV5-1 and TRBJ2-7; TRBD2 agrees at 7 bases. Trimming at V came to 0 bases and at J to 4 bases, leaving 7 bases not matched to a gene. The CDR3 consists of 15 residues. The germline V gene encodes CDR1 SGHRS and CDR2 YFSETQ. CDR3 in amino acids: CASSLAPSGGYEQYF. The sequenced part of the CDR3 DNA is TGCGCCAGCAGCTTGGCCCCCTCGGGGGGATACGAG.

This clone was seen ten or more times. The CDR3 DNA, read in part, is TGTGCCAGCAGCTCGGGACTAGCGGGAGTAACC. Translated: CASSSGLAGVT. From start to end, the CDR3 is CASSSGLAGVTQYF. The chain joins TRBV7-2 to TRBJ2-5, with 14 bases that match TRBD2. The CDR3 is cut off 3 residues early in the read; its end comes from the germline J gene. Germline lookup yields CDR1 SGHTA and CDR2 FQGNSA. There are 14 residues in the CDR3.

This clone was found many times. Sequencing ends 3 residues short of the CDR3 end; the germline J gene provides the rest. This chain joins TRBV15 and TRBJ2-7; possibly TRBD1 for D (7 bases). The CDR3 sequence is 15 residues long. Per germline, CDR1 LNHNV and CDR2 YYDKDF (reference sequence). V was cut by 5 bases and J by 0 bases, with 14 bases left in between. CDR3 loop: CATSRRQGLSYEQYF. The sequenced part of the CDR3 DNA is TGTGCCACCAGCCGCAGACAGGGACTCTCCTACGAG.

About this clone itself: Germline is not matched at one junction end, which may reflect a read error. The CDR3 is CSSSFGGKASPLFF. The sequenced part of the CDR3 DNA is TGTTCCAGCAGCTTCGGGGGGAAAGCTTCACCG. V gene TRBV7-9 combines with J gene TRBJ2-2, with 7 bases lining up with TRBD2. The CDR3 is cut off 3 residues early in the read; its end comes from the germline J gene. This CDR3 is 14 amino acids long. Germline V CDR1 and CDR2: SEHNR, FQNEAQ (reference sequence). Combining the CDR3 with reference TRBV7-9 and TRBJ2-2 gives the whole variable domain DTGVSQNPRHKITKRGQNVTFRCDPISEHNRLYWYRQTLGQGPEFLTYFQNEAQLEKSRLLSDRFSAERPKGSFSTLEIQRTEQGDSAMYLCSSSFGGKASPLFFGEGSRLTVL.

This clone was found many times. The sequence runs out 3 residues before the end of the CDR3; the remainder is reconstructed from the germline J gene. The V gene is TRBV2, the J gene TRBJ1-4, with 11 bases matching TRBD1. Trimming took 7 bases from V and 8 from J; bases not matched to a gene: 6. This CDR3 has 14 amino acids. Germline CDR1 SNHLY, CDR2 FYNNEI. This CDR3 is CASNSRDRGEKLFF. The CDR3 bases that were read are TGTGCCAGCAATTCCCGGGACAGGGGGGAAAAA.

In this sample, this clone turned up many times. The CDR3 extends 3 residues past the end of the read, so its final part is completed from the germline J gene. V and J are TRBV19 and TRBJ2-7; D remains unclear. V was pared by 8 bases and J by 0 bases, with 11 bases between. Germline lookup yields CDR1 LNHDA and CDR2 SQIVND (reference sequence). There are 13 residues in the CDR3. CDR3 residues: CASGRQASYEQYF. CDR3 bases read: TGTGCCAGTGGAAGGCAGGCCTCCTACGAG.

This clone came up many times. The read ends 3 residues early relative to the CDR3; the germline J gene fills the gap. The chain carries TRBV5-1 and TRBJ2-1; 7 nucleotides align to TRBD2. Germline V gene lookup returns CDR1 SGHRS and CDR2 YFSETQ. The CDR3 length is 17 residues. The V gene end was trimmed by 3 bases and the J gene end by 3 bases; junction bases not matched to a gene: 12. The CDR3 DNA, read in part, is TGCGCCAGCAGCTACGGGAGCCCACGGGGGGTCTACAATGAG. It specifies CASSYGSPRGVYNE. The whole CDR3 sequence reads CASSYGSPRGVYNEQFF.

In this sample, this clone turned up many times. Here the CDR3 reads CAWSVFSPRVVTNEKLFF. CDR3 bases read: TGTGCCTGGAGTGTTTTTAGTCCCAGGGTTGTCACTAATGAAAAA. The chain is built from TRBV30 and TRBJ1-4; D may be TRBD1 (5 bases). Sequencing ends 3 residues short of the CDR3 end; the germline J gene provides the rest. The CDR3 length is 18 residues. In germline, CDR1 is GTSNPN, CDR2 SVGIG (reference sequence). V shed 0 bases and J shed 2 bases, with 19 bases lying between them.

Many counts were recorded for this clone. The observed sequence ends 3 residues before the CDR3 terminus, with the missing tail filled in from the germline J gene. The chain joins TRBV5-1 to TRBJ2-6; 8 nucleotides agree with TRBD1. From germline, CDR1 is SGHRS and CDR2 YFSETQ. The CDR3 sequence is 16 residues long. After removal of 3 bases from V and 4 bases from J, the junction contained 6 bases not matched to a gene. CDR3 sequence: CASSSQGAGGANVLTF. The covered CDR3 bases are TGCGCCAGCAGCTCCCAGGGGGCGGGGGGGGCCAACGTC.

This clone was found many times. Sequencing ends 3 residues short of the CDR3 end; the germline J gene provides the rest. The chain combines TRBV19 with TRBJ1-5, with TRBD1 matching over 11 bases. Looked up from germline, CDR1 is LNHDA and CDR2 is SQIVND (reference sequence). There are 19 residues in the CDR3. Trimming at V came to 0 bases and at J to 6 bases, leaving 13 bases not matched to a gene. The CDR3 reads CASSIDWLSGQGAGQPQHF. The CDR3 DNA, read in part, is TGTGCCAGTAGTATAGATTGGCTGAGTGGACAGGGGGCCGGTCAGCCC.

This clone showed up many times. Read sequence stops 3 residues before the CDR3 end, and the germline J gene provides the missing end. J is TRBJ1-2 and V is TRBV7-9; unclear D gene. Trimming took off 5 bases at V and 6 bases at J, with 10 bases between the two ends. Germline CDR1 and CDR2: SEHNR and FQNEAQ (reference sequence). This CDR3 has 12 residues. The CDR3 DNA, read in part, is TGTGCCAGCAGCCGAGAACGGGATGGC. This codes for CASSRERDG. The CDR3 as a whole reads CASSRERDGYTF. Combining the CDR3 with reference TRBV7-9 and TRBJ1-2 gives the whole variable domain DTGVSQNPRHKITKRGQNVTFRCDPISEHNRLYWYRQTLGQGPEFLTYFQNEAQLEKSRLLSDRFSAERPKGSFSTLEIQRTEQGDSAMYLCASSRERDGYTFGSGTRLTVV.

This clone appeared many times. The sequence runs out 3 residues before the end of the CDR3; the remainder is reconstructed from the germline J gene. The V gene is TRBV15, the J gene TRBJ1-2, with 10 bases aligning to TRBD1. Losses at the gene ends were 5 bases for V and 3 bases for J; bases not matched to a gene: 6. The CDR3 consists of 15 residues. The germline V gene encodes CDR1 LNHNV and CDR2 YYDKDF (reference sequence). The CDR3 loop is CATSGRQGADYGYTF. The covered CDR3 bases are TGTGCCACCAGCGGCCGACAGGGGGCTGACTATGGC.

This clone was seen ten or more times. The observed sequence ends 3 residues before the CDR3 terminus, with the missing tail filled in from the germline J gene. J is TRBJ2-5 and V is TRBV12-5; D could derive from TRBD1 or TRBD2 (5 bases each). The ends were cut back, 1 base at V and 5 bases at J, with 8 bases in the middle. The CDR3 is 13 amino acids. Germline V gene sequence: CDR1 LGHNT, CDR2 FRNRAP. The CDR3 is CASGLGREETQYF. CDR3 DNA (partial): TGTGCTAGTGGTTTGGGCAGGGAGGAGACC.

The table lists this clone with many counts. The CDR3 end lies 3 residues beyond the end of the read and is filled in from the germline J gene. This chain links TRBV12-5 with TRBJ2-5; 11 bases are a match to TRBD2. V lost 6 bases, J lost 4 bases, and 7 bases stayed unmatched. The germline V gene has CDR1 LGHNT and CDR2 FRNRAP. The CDR3 runs to 15 residues. Partial CDR3 DNA: TGTGCTAGTGGATTGCTAGCGGGGGGAGGAGAGACC. Amino acid sequence: CASGLLAGGGET. In full, the CDR3 is CASGLLAGGGETQYF. Combining the CDR3 with reference TRBV12-5 and TRBJ2-5 gives the whole variable domain DARVTQTPRHKVTEMGQEVTMRCQPILGHNTVFWYRQTMMQGLELLAYFRNRAPLDDSGMPKDRFSAEMPDATLATLKIQPSEPRDSAVYFCASGLLAGGGETQYFGPGTRLLVL.

This clone was seen ten or more times. The read comes to an end 3 residues before the CDR3 does, leaving the germline J gene to fill in the end. This chain connects TRBV30 to TRBJ1-2; TRBD1 matches 7 bases. The CDR3 is 14 amino acids. The germline gives CDR1 GTSNPN, CDR2 SVGIG (reference sequence). CDR3 DNA (partial): TGTGCCTGGAGTGTATCTCGACAGGGTACAAGC. Amino acids: CAWSVSRQGTS. The whole CDR3 region reads CAWSVSRQGTSYTF.

As regards this clone: The read is 3 residues too short to cover the CDR3 end, so that end is filled in from the germline J gene. The genes are TRBV19 and TRBJ2-4; D might be TRBD2 (5 bases). Germline assignment: CDR1 LNHDA and CDR2 SQIVND (reference sequence). The CDR3 spans 13 residues. CDR3 sequence: CASSILFDYGQYF. The CDR3 bases that were read are TGTGCCAGTAGTATACTTTTCGACTATGGT.

This clone came up many times. The sequenced part of the CDR3 DNA is TGCGCCAGCAGCCAGGAAAGCCAGGGTCCAGGGACC. Translation: CASSQESQGPGT. The complete CDR3 reads CASSQESQGPGTQYF. This chain uses TRBV4-1 with TRBJ2-5, with D possibly TRBD1 on 5 matching bases. The sequence runs out 3 residues before the end of the CDR3; the remainder is reconstructed from the germline J gene. Germline V lookup: CDR1 MGHRA, CDR2 YSYEKL. V was cut by 3 bases and J by 7 bases, with 18 bases left in between. This CDR3 is built from 15 residues.

This clone was seen ten or more times. The missing CDR3 end, 3 residues past where the read stops, is filled in from the germline J gene. This chain joins TRBV24-1 and TRBJ1-2; D perhaps matches TRBD1 (6 bases). Trimming took off 4 bases at V and 1 base at J, with 9 bases between the two ends. The CDR3 is made up of 14 amino acids. The germline V gene encodes CDR1 KGHDR and CDR2 SFDVKD. CDR3 protein: CATSEDRFNYGYTF. CDR3 DNA, as far as it was read: TGTGCCACCAGTGAGGACAGATTTAACTATGGC.

The sample holds many counts of this clone. From the germline J gene comes the end of the CDR3, since the read stops 3 residues before it. The chain combines TRBV5-4 with TRBJ1-6, with unresolved D. CDR1 SGHNT and CDR2 YYREEE come from the germline V gene (reference sequence). With 4 bases removed from V and 6 bases from J, the gap between germline ends came to 14 bases. There are 15 residues in the CDR3. CDR3 residues: CASSPMSIGNSPLHF. The part of the CDR3 DNA that was read is TGTGCCAGCAGCCCAATGAGTATCGGTAATTCACCC.

This clone was recorded many times. The CDR3 end lies 3 residues beyond the end of the read and is filled in from the germline J gene. The chain employs TRBV12-3 or TRBV12-4 and TRBJ2-1; 7 bases fit TRBD2. V trimming: 6 bases; J trimming: 5 bases; junction bases outside the gene matches: 16. CDR3 length equals 17 residues. Partial CDR3 DNA: TGTGCCAGCAGCCTACTACGGGCGGGGGATGACCACAATGAG. Its protein is CASSLLRAGDDHNE. The full CDR3 protein is CASSLLRAGDDHNEQFF.

This clone was detected many times. Read sequence stops 3 residues before the CDR3 end, and the germline J gene provides the missing end. The V gene is TRBV5-1, the J gene TRBJ2-5; 9 nucleotides line up with TRBD2. This CDR3 contains 16 residues. V trimming: 1 base; J trimming: 1 base; junction bases outside the gene matches: 5. Germline V gene data show CDR1 as SGHRS and CDR2 as YFSETQ. CDR3 sequence: CASSLSASGVQETQYF. The part of the CDR3 DNA that was read is TGCGCCAGCAGCTTGTCGGCTAGCGGGGTCCAAGAGACC.

This clone was counted many times. The sequence runs out 3 residues before the end of the CDR3; the remainder is reconstructed from the germline J gene. V usage is TRBV4-1 and J usage is TRBJ1-2; possible D gene TRBD1, 6 bases. This CDR3 has 14 residues. Trimming cost V 2 bases and J 3 bases, with 10 bases left between them. Germline-derived CDR1 and CDR2 are MGHRA and YSYEKL. This CDR3 reads CASSQNRVDYGYTF. CDR3 bases read: TGCGCCAGCAGCCAAAACAGGGTTGACTATGGC.

This clone was found many times. From the germline J gene comes the end of the CDR3, since the read stops 3 residues before it. The rearrangement links TRBV2 to TRBJ2-7, with D tentatively TRBD2 (6 bases). The CDR3 sequence is 14 residues long. V shed 7 bases and J shed 0 bases, with 13 bases lying between them. Germline V gives CDR1 SNHLY, CDR2 FYNNEI. CDR3 in amino acids: CASTLAQASYEQYF. The sequenced part of the CDR3 DNA is TGTGCCAGCACTCTAGCGCAGGCCTCCTACGAG. Full variable domain (outside the CDR3, taken from reference TRBV2 and TRBJ2-7): EPEVTQTPSHQVTQMGQEVILRCVPISNHLYFYWYRQILGQKVEFLVSFYNNEISEKSEIFDDQFSVERPDGSNFTLKIRSTKLEDSAMYFCASTLAQASYEQYFGPGTRLTVT.

This clone was detected ten times or more. The missing CDR3 end, 3 residues past where the read stops, is filled in from the germline J gene. The V and J genes are TRBV6-1 and TRBJ2-7, with a tentative D call TRBD2 (6 bases). V was shortened by 2 bases and J by 2 bases, with 19 bases between the two germline ends. This CDR3 contains 17 residues. Germline V gene lookup returns CDR1 MNHNS and CDR2 SASEGT. The sequenced CDR3 bases are TGTGCCAGCAGTGAACTCTTTGCGGGGTATGTCCCCTACGAG. Translated, it gives CASSELFAGYVPYE. Given in full, the CDR3 is CASSELFAGYVPYEQYF.

This clone was seen ten or more times. The observed sequence ends 3 residues before the CDR3 terminus, with the missing tail filled in from the germline J gene. This chain uses TRBV18 with TRBJ2-5; no reliable D call. The CDR3 has 14 residues. Germline V gene lookup returns CDR1 KGHSH and CDR2 LQKENI. V dropped 0 bases and J dropped 2 bases, with 7 bases sitting between them. The CDR3 bases that were read are TGTGCCAGCTCACCACCCGTGTTACAAGAGACC. Translating gives CASSPPVLQET. The complete CDR3 reads CASSPPVLQETQYF.

Many counts were recorded for this clone. The read is 3 residues too short to cover the CDR3 end, so that end is filled in from the germline J gene. The chain has TRBV18 and TRBJ2-5; 7 positions match TRBD2. V shed 3 bases, J shed 6 bases, and the junction held 10 bases outside the gene matches. Germline V CDR1 and CDR2: KGHSH, LQKENI. This CDR3 is 15 amino acids long. This CDR3 is CASSPIDPGGKTQYF. CDR3 DNA, as far as it was read: TGTGCCAGCTCACCCATAGATCCCGGGGGGAAGACC.

At least ten counts were recorded for this clone. The CDR3 is CASSIDLARLQTQYF. CDR3 DNA, as far as it was read: TGTGCCAGTAGTATAGATCTGGCCCGTTTGCAGACC. The chain combines TRBV19 with TRBJ2-5, with no clear D. The read falls 3 residues short of the CDR3 end, and the missing part is taken from the germline J gene. The CDR3 covers 15 residues. Germline V gives CDR1 LNHDA, CDR2 SQIVND (reference sequence). The germline V and J ends were trimmed by 0 bases and 6 bases, with 14 bases remaining between them.

There are many counts of this clone. The sequence runs out 3 residues before the end of the CDR3; the remainder is reconstructed from the germline J gene. The chain joins TRBV6-2 or TRBV6-3 to TRBJ2-3; TRBD1 might be the D (7 bases). Germline V lookup: CDR1 MNHEY, CDR2 SVGEGT. There are 15 residues in the CDR3. The V end was cut by 5 bases, the J end by 3 bases, with 15 bases between. Partial CDR3 DNA: TGTGCCAGCAGTCCAGGGGGGACCATAACAGATACG. Its protein product is CASSPGGTITDT. The complete CDR3 protein is CASSPGGTITDTQYF.

This clone occurred many times. The CDR3 end lies 3 residues beyond the end of the read and is filled in from the germline J gene. The V call is TRBV29-1, the J call TRBJ2-3; weak D call: TRBD1 (5 bases). Germline V gene data show CDR1 as SQVTM and CDR2 as ANQGSEA. This CDR3 has 12 residues. V lost 4 bases, J lost 1 base, and 6 bases lay in between. CDR3 DNA (partial): TGCAGCGTTGTCAGGGGCACAGATACG. As protein: CSVVRGTDT. From start to end, the CDR3 is CSVVRGTDTQYF.